Below are 20 T cell receptor beta chains sequenced from a single sample in a study of blood T cell repertoires in COVID-19. The assay was immunoSEQ multiplex PCR, and TCRdb's table has in-frame clones only and misses some. The sample includes a few hundred thousand clones, around nine tenths seen only once; the top ten take about 1.2%. The material sequenced was PBMCs or T cells enriched from blood (not recorded which). These receptors were taken from a woman younger than 30 who had recovered from COVID-19.

The chain uses TRBV6-5 and TRBJ1-1, with TRBD1 matching 12 bases. Trimming removed 2 bases from V and 4 bases from J; junction bases left unmatched: 2. This CDR3 comprises 15 residues. CDR1 is MNHEY, CDR2 SVGAGI, per germline. The CDR3 reads CASSYAGQGATEAFF. For the CDR3, the DNA is TGTGCCAGCAGTTACGCGGGACAGGGGGCCACTGAAGCTTTCTTT.

The J gene is TRBJ2-5, the V gene TRBV27; unclear D gene. CDR1 MNHEY and CDR2 SMNVEV come from the germline V gene (reference sequence). The V end lost 2 bases, the J end lost 4 bases, and 11 bases lay between the germline ends. The CDR3 covers 14 residues. This CDR3 reads CASSLGPEGETQYF. In DNA form, the CDR3 reads TGTGCCAGCAGTTTAGGGCCCGAAGGAGAGACCCAGTACTTC.

The V gene is TRBV9, the J gene TRBJ2-7; tentative D call: TRBD1 (6 bases). The germline V and J ends were trimmed by 0 bases and 0 bases, with 10 bases remaining between them. The length of the CDR3 is 15 residues. Germline V lookup: CDR1 SGDLS, CDR2 YYNGEE. CDR3 protein: CASSVDQGPSYEQYF. The CDR3 DNA reads as TGTGCCAGCAGCGTAGACCAGGGGCCCTCCTACGAGCAGTACTTC.

The chain is built from TRBV4-2 and TRBJ2-7, with TRBD2 matching 13 bases. The CDR3 runs to 19 residues. V gave up 0 bases and J gave up 0 bases; unmatched junction bases: 8. Germline CDR1 is LGHNA and CDR2 is YNFKEQ. The CDR3: CASSQDVVTSGGNSYEQYF. CDR3 coding DNA: TGTGCCAGCAGCCAAGATGTGGTGACTAGCGGGGGGAACTCCTACGAGCAGTACTTC.

The chain joins TRBV6-5 to TRBJ2-4, with TRBD1 matching over 7 bases. CDR1 MNHEY and CDR2 SVGAGI come from the germline V gene. The V and J ends lost 7 bases and 0 bases, in that order; junction bases with no gene match: 6. The CDR3 has 15 residues. The CDR3 loop reads CASTRDSLAKNIQYF. As DNA, the CDR3 is TGTGCCAGCACCCGGGACAGCCTAGCCAAAAACATTCAGTACTTC.

The chain combines TRBV19 with TRBJ1-4; perhaps TRBD1 as D (5 bases). The CDR3 sequence is 14 residues long. Germline lookup yields CDR1 LNHDA and CDR2 SQIVND (reference sequence). Trimming pared 10 bases from V and 0 bases from J, leaving 12 bases between. The CDR3 DNA reads TGTGCCACCTTTGACAGAGCAACTAATGAAAAACTGTTTTTT. This encodes CATFDRATNEKLFF.

The V gene is TRBV19, the J gene TRBJ1-2; D is perhaps TRBD1 (5 bases). CDR3 length: 15 amino acids. Trimming stripped 6 bases from V and 5 bases from J, with 19 bases between. Germline V gene lookup returns CDR1 LNHDA and CDR2 SQIVND (reference sequence). CDR3 sequence: CASRETGQGVYGYTF. The CDR3 coding sequence is TGTGCCAGTAGAGAAACGGGCCAAGGGGTTTATGGCTACACCTTC.

The chain is built from TRBV30 and TRBJ1-4; 7 bases are a match to TRBD1. After removal of 2 bases from V and 5 bases from J, the junction contained 8 bases not matched to a gene. Germline assignment: CDR1 GTSNPN and CDR2 SVGIG (reference sequence). The CDR3 consists of 15 residues. CDR3 coding DNA: TGTGCCTGGAGTAAACAGGGGAGTTTAAATGAAAAACTGTTTTTT. This gives the protein CAWSKQGSLNEKLFF. The full variable domain, its missing parts supplied by reference TRBV30 and TRBJ1-4, is SQTIHQWPATLVQPVGSPLSLECTVEGTSNPNLYWYRQAAGRGLQLLFYSVGIGQISSEVPQNLSASRPQDRQFILSSKKLLLSDSGFYLCAWSKQGSLNEKLFFGSGTQLSVL.

Note on this clone: Other DNA variants within this sample encode the same CDR3. This sequence joins TRBV7-3 and TRBJ2-2; D possibly corresponds to TRBD1 (6 bases). CDR1 and CDR2 from the germline V gene are SGHTA and FQGTGA. The V and J ends lost 5 bases and 1 base respectively, with 11 bases between them. The CDR3 is 15 amino acids. The CDR3 is CASSLTTGNTGELFF. In DNA form, the CDR3 reads TGTGCCAGCAGCCTGACGACAGGGAACACCGGGGAGCTGTTTTTT.

The genes are TRBV30 and TRBJ2-7; D is undetermined. Trimming shortened V by 0 bases and J by 3 bases, and 12 bases separated the two germline ends. The germline CDR1 and CDR2 sequences are GTSNPN and SVGIG (reference sequence). The CDR3 length is 14 residues. This CDR3 reads CAWSVPGWSYEQYF. The CDR3 region has the DNA TGTGCCTGGAGTGTACCTGGTTGGAGCTACGAGCAGTACTTC.

This chain joins TRBV4-1 and TRBJ1-5; D is ambiguous. In germline, CDR1 is MGHRA, CDR2 YSYEKL. The length of the CDR3 is 16 residues. Trimming removed 4 bases from V and 1 base from J, with 14 bases in between. The CDR3 DNA sequence: TGCGCCAGCAGCCCCACCGCGGGAACAAGCAATCAGCCCCAGCATTTT. It yields the protein CASSPTAGTSNQPQHF.

This chain connects TRBV20-1 to TRBJ2-7, with 7 positions matching TRBD2. Trimming at V came to 3 bases and at J to 2 bases, leaving 4 bases not matched to a gene. The germline gives CDR1 DFQATT, CDR2 SNEGSKA (reference sequence). The CDR3 has 13 residues. CDR3 nucleotides: TGCAGTGCTAGTCGGGGGGAGGCCTACGAGCAGTACTTC. This codes for CSASRGEAYEQYF.

CDR3 nucleotides: TGCGCCAGCAGTGGGCCTAAGGATCACAGGGGGATACCAGATACGCAGTATTTT. Its translation is CASSGPKDHRGIPDTQYF. The chain recombines TRBV10-2 with TRBJ2-3; 8 bases map to TRBD1. The CDR3 totals 18 residues. Germline V gene data show CDR1 as WSHSY and CDR2 as SAAADI. V shed 4 bases, J shed 4 bases, and the junction held 16 bases outside the gene matches.

The genes are TRBV10-2 and TRBJ2-1; 8 bases are shared with TRBD2. Germline values: CDR1 WSHSY, CDR2 SAAADI. V was clipped by 6 bases and J by 0 bases; unmatched bases: 4. The length of the CDR3 is 15 residues. DNA for the CDR3: TGCGCCAGCAGAGAGCGGGGGAGCTCCTACAATGAGCAGTTCTTC. Translated: CASRERGSSYNEQFF.

This chain links TRBV7-2 with TRBJ1-2; possible D gene TRBD1, 5 bases. The CDR3 has 14 residues. Germline V gene sequence: CDR1 SGHTA, CDR2 FQGNSA. Trimming removed 0 bases at V and 4 bases at J, with 9 bases between. The CDR3 nucleotides read TGTGCCAGCAGCTTAGCGGAGGGGCGCTATGGCTACACCTTC. Amino acid sequence: CASSLAEGRYGYTF.

This chain links TRBV28 with TRBJ2-2; possibly TRBD1 for D (5 bases). Germline V gives CDR1 MDHEN, CDR2 SYDVKM. V was trimmed by 2 bases and J by 3 bases, leaving 7 bases between them. CDR3 size: 14 residues. As DNA, the CDR3 is TGTGCCAGCAGTTTAGTAGGGGACACCGGGGAGCTGTTTTTT. It specifies CASSLVGDTGELFF.

The chain combines TRBV10-3 with TRBJ1-2, with 8 positions matching TRBD1. Germline CDR1 reads ENHRY; CDR2 reads SYGVKD. CDR3 length: 14 residues. The junction had 4 bases not matched to a gene; V was cut back by 0 bases and J by 7 bases. This CDR3 is CAISESTGDGGYTF. CDR3 DNA: TGTGCCATCAGTGAGTCGACAGGGGATGGTGGCTACACCTTC.

The rearrangement links TRBV25-1 to TRBJ1-1; D gene unclear. Germline V gene lookup returns CDR1 MGHDK and CDR2 SYGVNS. V lost 3 bases to trimming and J lost 1 base, with 6 bases between them. There are 13 residues in the CDR3. CDR3 DNA: TGTGCCAGCAGTGATGGCAGGAACACTGAAGCTTTCTTT. It translates to CASSDGRNTEAFF.

V usage is TRBV6-5 and J usage is TRBJ1-1; no clear D. The germline CDR1 and CDR2 sequences are MNHEY and SVGAGI. This CDR3 spans 13 amino acids. Between the trimmed V and J ends, which lost 2 bases and 3 bases, there was a span of 7 bases. CDR3 in DNA: TGTGCCAGCAGTTACATGAGGGACACTGAAGCTTTCTTT. It translates to CASSYMRDTEAFF.

The V and J genes are TRBV2 and TRBJ1-1, with 12 positions matching TRBD1. Germline V CDR1 and CDR2: SNHLY, FYNNEI. V trimming: 6 bases; J trimming: 5 bases; junction bases outside the gene matches: 13. The CDR3 loop spans 17 amino acids. CDR3 bases: TGTGCCAGCAGGACTACCGGGACAGGGGGCGCAGGGACTGAAGCTTTCTTT. Its translation is CASRTTGTGGAGTEAFF.